A selection of T cell receptor beta chains follows, all from one sample in a study of blood T cell repertoires in COVID-19. Sequenced by immunoSEQ multiplex PCR; TCRdb stores in-frame clones only, minus some. The sample includes tens of thousands of clones, approximately 80% of them seen just once. Sequencing input: peripheral blood. The receptors stem from a man in his fifties or sixties with acute or convalescent COVID-19. CDR3s include the opening cysteine and the closing phenylalanine or tryptophan. Fields, in order: V gene, CDR3 length, D gene, clone size, J gene, CDR3 protein, CDR3 DNA. D genes are given only for firm matches. The size field is filled for only some rows; it gives once, few, many or a size class.

TRBV7-6,13,TRBD1,.,TRBJ2-7,CASSHGTGWEQYF,TGTGCCAGCAGCCACGGGACAGGGTGGGAGCAGTACTTC
TRBV27,15,TRBD1,once,TRBJ1-2,CASRRPGQGNYGYTF,TGTGCCAGCAGAAGACCGGGACAGGGGAACTATGGCTACACCTTC
TRBV5-6,15,TRBD1,.,TRBJ1-2,CASSVDRGLYYGYTF,TGTGCCAGCAGCGTTGACAGGGGGCTGTACTATGGCTACACCTTC
TRBV6-5,15,.,.,TRBJ2-7,CASSLIRQAAYEQYF,TGTGCCAGCAGTTTAATACGACAGGCTGCCTACGAGCAGTACTTC
TRBV28,12,.,once,TRBJ2-3,CASAQETDTQYF,TGTGCCAGCGCCCAGGAAACAGATACGCAGTATTTT
TRBV28,12,TRBD1,.,TRBJ2-7,CASTGQDYEQYF,TGTGCCAGCACGGGACAGGACTACGAGCAGTACTTC
TRBV7-3,16,.,.,TRBJ2-1,CASSPISAGPYNEQFF,TGTGCCAGCAGCCCAATAAGTGCGGGGCCCTACAATGAGCAGTTCTTC
TRBV7-3,12,.,.,TRBJ2-5,CASSLSGETQYF,TGTGCCAGCAGCTTAAGCGGGGAGACCCAGTACTTC
TRBV25-1,13,.,.,TRBJ1-2,CASSEDSLYGYTF,TGTGCCAGCAGTGAAGACAGTCTCTATGGCTACACCTTC
TRBV7-2,15,.,.,TRBJ1-5,CASSPESQVNQPQHF,TGTGCCAGCAGCCCCGAGTCCCAGGTCAATCAGCCCCAGCATTTT
TRBV6-5,14,TRBD1,.,TRBJ1-1,CASSIRPDRDGAFF,TGTGCCAGCAGTATCCGACCCGACAGGGACGGAGCTTTCTTT
TRBV7-9,17,TRBD2,.,TRBJ2-5,CASSPRLAGGLQETQYF,TGTGCCAGCAGCCCGCGACTAGCGGGGGGCCTCCAAGAGACCCAGTACTTC
TRBV5-1,14,TRBD1,once,TRBJ1-1,CASSPGGGGGEAFF,TGCGCCAGCAGCCCCGGAGGGGGCGGCGGTGAAGCTTTCTTT
TRBV12-3/TRBV12-4,13,TRBD1,.,TRBJ2-2,CASRGGQGGELFF,TGTGCCAGCAGGGGGGGACAGGGTGGGGAGCTGTTTTTT
TRBV27,14,.,.,TRBJ2-5,CASAPGTTQETQYF,TGTGCCAGCGCCCCCGGGACAACACAAGAGACCCAGTACTTC
TRBV29-1,14,.,.,TRBJ1-1,CSVASPGQNTEAFF,TGCAGCGTTGCGAGCCCCGGACAAAACACTGAAGCTTTCTTT
TRBV6-5,12,TRBD1,few,TRBJ2-6,CASETGVVVLTF,TGTGCCAGCGAGACAGGGGTCGTCGTCCTGACTTTC
TRBV2,15,.,.,TRBJ1-4,CASSFPRQNYEKLFF,TGTGCCAGCAGTTTTCCCCGACAGAATTATGAAAAACTGTTTTTT
TRBV2,11,.,few,TRBJ2-7,CASSQLYEQYF,TGTGCCAGCAGTCAACTCTACGAGCAGTACTTC
TRBV4-1,13,.,.,TRBJ1-1,CASSQTGHTEAFF,TGCGCCAGCAGCCAAACAGGGCACACTGAAGCTTTCTTT
TRBV19,14,.,.,TRBJ1-1,CASKREGAQSQAFF,TGTGCCAGTAAGAGAGAGGGAGCCCAATCCCAAGCTTTCTTT
TRBV6-5,15,TRBD2,large,TRBJ2-7,CASSYGGGNRDEQYF,TGTGCCAGCAGTTACGGGGGAGGGAATCGGGACGAGCAGTACTTC
TRBV7-3,15,.,.,TRBJ1-1,CASSLTPSGGTEAFF,TGTGCCAGCAGCCTTACCCCCTCGGGGGGAACTGAAGCTTTCTTT
TRBV19,15,.,.,TRBJ2-7,CASSFEGTGTYEQYF,TGTGCCAGTAGTTTCGAGGGGACTGGTACCTACGAGCAGTACTTC
TRBV6-2/TRBV6-3,17,.,.,TRBJ2-1,CASSSLTLGAQGNEQFF,TGTGCCAGCAGTTCTCTCACGTTGGGGGCACAAGGCAATGAGCAGTTCTTC
TRBV19,15,.,.,TRBJ1-2,CASSIDSTGTVGYTF,TGTGCCAGTAGTATAGATTCAACCGGGACTGTTGGCTACACCTTC
TRBV24-1,18,TRBD1,.,TRBJ1-1,CATSDFGTGGKPNTEAFF,TGTGCCACCAGTGATTTTGGGACAGGGGGCAAACCAAACACTGAAGCTTTCTTT
TRBV4-2,19,TRBD2,.,TRBJ2-1,CASSPSWMSGGLSSNEQFF,TGTGCCAGCAGCCCATCATGGATGTCGGGGGGGCTCTCCTCCAATGAGCAGTTCTTC
TRBV19,15,TRBD1,.,TRBJ1-2,CASSIGTGFDYGYTF,TGTGCCAGTAGTATTGGGACAGGGTTTGACTATGGCTACACCTTC
TRBV7-3,17,TRBD1,.,TRBJ2-2,CASSFITGGAGTGELFF,TGTGCCAGCAGCTTCATCACAGGGGGCGCGGGCACCGGGGAGCTGTTTTTT
TRBV13,15,TRBD2,.,TRBJ2-1,CASSLGVRGGNEQFF,TGTGCCAGCAGCCTGGGCGTGCGGGGGGGAAATGAGCAGTTCTTC
TRBV3-1/TRBV3-2,15,.,.,TRBJ1-2,CASSQQTGGGGGYTF,TGTGCCAGCAGCCAACAGACCGGGGGGGGCGGTGGCTACACCTTC
TRBV7-2,15,TRBD2,.,TRBJ2-2,CASRSSGGVTGELFF,TGTGCCAGCAGGTCTAGCGGGGGAGTCACCGGGGAGCTGTTTTTT
TRBV11-2,13,.,.,TRBJ1-5,CASSLGPNQPQHF,TGTGCCAGCAGCTTAGGTCCTAATCAGCCCCAGCATTTT
TRBV5-1,13,.,.,TRBJ1-2,CASSLTDSYGYTF,TGCGCCAGCAGCTTGACGGACAGCTATGGCTACACCTTC
TRBV27,14,.,.,TRBJ1-5,CASSLAGPNQPQHF,TGTGCCAGCAGTTTAGCGGGACCCAATCAGCCCCAGCATTTT
TRBV28,15,.,few,TRBJ1-2,CASSHRDTTSKGYTF,TGTGCCAGCAGTCATCGGGACACAACATCGAAGGGCTACACCTTC
TRBV5-1,12,TRBD1,few,TRBJ1-1,CASSYGDREAFF,TGCGCCAGCAGCTATGGGGACAGAGAAGCTTTCTTT
TRBV2,14,TRBD1,.,TRBJ2-3,CASSTGDLRDTQYF,TGTGCCAGCAGCACAGGGGATCTGAGGGATACGCAGTATTTT
TRBV7-2,14,.,.,TRBJ2-7,CASSPGPGAYEQYF,TGTGCCAGCAGCCCTGGACCCGGGGCCTACGAGCAGTACTTC
TRBV6-5,16,.,.,TRBJ2-5,CASSYSTIGGQETQYF,TGTGCCAGCAGTTACTCGACAATAGGGGGCCAAGAGACCCAGTACTTC
TRBV5-6,11,.,once,TRBJ2-7,CASSLASEQYF,TGTGCCAGCAGCTTGGCGTCCGAGCAGTACTTC
TRBV5-1,15,TRBD2,.,TRBJ2-5,CASSLRGRGEETQYF,TGCGCCAGCAGCCTCAGAGGGCGGGGGGAAGAGACCCAGTACTTC
TRBV5-4,16,TRBD2,.,TRBJ2-1,CASSVKDAGVYNEQFF,TGTGCCAGCAGCGTAAAGGACGCGGGGGTGTACAATGAGCAGTTCTTC
TRBV6-2/TRBV6-3,17,TRBD1,.,TRBJ1-5,CASSYRPGQGLNQPQHF,TGTGCCAGCAGTTACCGTCCGGGACAGGGCCTCAATCAGCCCCAGCATTTT
TRBV6-2/TRBV6-3,12,.,.,TRBJ1-5,CASSRGRQPQHF,TGTGCCAGCAGCCGCGGTCGCCAGCCCCAGCATTTT
TRBV7-2,13,.,.,TRBJ2-3,CASSLGRADTQYF,TGTGCCAGCAGCTTAGGCAGGGCAGATACGCAGTATTTT
TRBV5-1,14,.,.,TRBJ1-1,CASSTQGSNTEAFF,TGCGCCAGCAGCACACAGGGTTCGAACACTGAAGCTTTCTTT
TRBV15,13,.,few,TRBJ1-1,CATSRRGATEAFF,TGTGCCACCAGCAGGCGTGGGGCCACTGAAGCTTTCTTT
TRBV6-2/TRBV6-3,14,TRBD1,.,TRBJ1-6,CASSYGTGGSPLHF,TGTGCCAGCAGTTACGGGACAGGGGGCTCACCCCTCCACTTT
TRBV5-1,14,.,.,TRBJ1-1,CASSSRLENTEAFF,TGCGCCAGCAGCTCAAGACTGGAAAACACTGAAGCTTTCTTT
TRBV4-1,15,.,once,TRBJ2-7,CASSRQVAAYYEQYF,TGCGCCAGCAGCCGTCAGGTGGCAGCATACTACGAGCAGTACTTC
TRBV12-5,15,TRBD1,few,TRBJ1-2,CASGLGSTGVYGYTF,TGTGCTAGTGGTTTGGGCTCGACAGGGGTCTATGGCTACACCTTC
TRBV30,13,.,.,TRBJ2-3,CAWSPTGTDTQYF,TGTGCCTGGAGTCCGACCGGGACAGATACGCAGTATTTT
TRBV27,15,.,.,TRBJ2-1,CASSIRGFSYNEQFF,TGTGCCAGCAGTATCAGGGGTTTTTCCTACAATGAGCAGTTCTTC
TRBV29-1,14,.,.,TRBJ1-2,CSVEDAVGDYGYTF,TGCAGCGTTGAAGATGCCGTAGGGGACTATGGCTACACCTTC
TRBV5-5,13,.,.,TRBJ2-7,CASSLGIGVEQYF,TGTGCCAGCAGCTTGGGAATCGGGGTTGAGCAGTACTTC
TRBV5-1,16,TRBD1,once,TRBJ1-4,CASSRGQGASYEKLFF,TGCGCCAGCAGCCGGGGACAGGGGGCGTCTTATGAAAAACTGTTTTTT
TRBV10-3,13,.,once,TRBJ1-5,CAISGGENQPQHF,TGTGCCATCAGTGGAGGCGAAAATCAGCCCCAGCATTTT
TRBV15,15,.,.,TRBJ1-1,CATSRDRTWATEAFF,TGTGCCACCAGCAGAGATAGAACCTGGGCAACTGAAGCTTTCTTT